This is a list of T cell receptor beta chains from one sample in a study of T cell changes during pregnancy in multiple sclerosis. Data came from immunoSEQ multiplex PCR; TCRdb stores just in-frame clones and leaves some out. The sample includes about 36,000 clones, approximately 89% of them seen just once. Source: CD8+ T cells from peripheral blood mononuclear cells, taken in the third trimester of pregnancy. The receptors here all came from a female donor with multiple sclerosis, enrolled in a pregnancy study. The CDR3 runs from the conserved cysteine through the conserved F or W. Each record gives: D gene, clone size, J gene, V gene, CDR3 protein, CDR3 DNA. D genes are given only for firm matches. The listing skips clone size in some rows; elsewhere it reads once, few, many or a size class.

>TRBD1|once|TRBJ1-4|TRBV6-1
CARGTGTGEEKLFF
TGTGCCAGGGGAACGGGGACAGGGGAGGAAAAACTGTTTTTT
>-|-|TRBJ2-3|TRBV6-1
CASSVHTTEHTQYF
TGTGCCAGCAGTGTTCATACGACAGAACATACGCAGTATTTT
>-|once|TRBJ2-7|TRBV5-1
CASSLGQGVIDEQYF
TGCGCCAGCAGCTTGGGCCAGGGTGTTATCGACGAGCAGTACTTC
>TRBD2|-|TRBJ2-1|TRBV5-5
CASGIREGLAGGRNEQFF
TGTGCCAGCGGGATACGGGAGGGTCTAGCGGGAGGAAGGAATGAGCAGTTCTTC
>-|-|TRBJ1-1|TRBV27
CASTSGGENTEAFF
TGTGCCAGCACGTCCGGGGGGGAAAACACTGAAGCTTTCTTT
>-|-|TRBJ1-5|TRBV5-4
CASSLAPGVTNQPQHF
TGTGCCAGCAGCTTGGCCCCAGGGGTCACCAATCAGCCCCAGCATTTT
>TRBD1|-|TRBJ1-6|TRBV30
CAWSAGTGVSSPLHF
TGTGCCTGGAGTGCCGGGACAGGGGTTAGCTCACCCCTCCACTTT
>TRBD1|-|TRBJ2-1|TRBV7-9
CASSTDRVPTHEQFF
TGTGCCAGCAGCACAGACAGGGTACCCACCCATGAGCAGTTCTTC
>-|-|TRBJ1-2|TRBV4-1
CASSQDPQALLYGYTF
TGCGCCAGCAGCCAAGATCCCCAAGCCCTGCTGTATGGCTACACCTTC
>TRBD1|-|TRBJ2-6|TRBV7-7
CASSPGDRFSSGANVLTF
TGTGCCAGCAGCCCAGGGGACAGGTTTTCCTCTGGGGCCAACGTCCTGACTTTC
>TRBD2|-|TRBJ2-1|TRBV27
CASSSLAGGPDEQFF
TGTGCCAGCAGTTCCCTAGCGGGAGGGCCTGATGAGCAGTTCTTC
>-|-|TRBJ2-7|TRBV7-9
CASSPARPNSYEQYF
TGTGCCAGCAGCCCAGCCAGGCCGAACTCCTACGAGCAGTACTTC
>TRBD1|once|TRBJ1-1|TRBV19
CASSTWTGVGTEAFF
TGTGCCAGTAGTACCTGGACAGGGGTGGGCACTGAAGCTTTCTTT
>-|-|TRBJ1-2|TRBV10-3
CAITLDGVDGYTF
TGTGCCATCACCCTCGACGGAGTGGATGGCTACACCTTC
>-|-|TRBJ2-2|TRBV5-6
CASSYLRYTGELFF
TGTGCCAGCAGCTATTTGCGATACACCGGGGAGCTGTTTTTT
>-|-|TRBJ2-7|TRBV27
CASSLGASNSYEQYF
TGTGCCAGCAGTTTAGGAGCTTCCAACTCCTACGAGCAGTACTTC
>-|-|TRBJ2-3|TRBV6-1
CASSSSLGGTDTQYF
TGTGCCAGCAGTTCGTCCTTAGGGGGCACAGATACGCAGTATTTT
>-|-|TRBJ2-7|TRBV9
CASSVVGDTYEQYF
TGTGCCAGCAGCGTAGTAGGGGATACCTACGAGCAGTACTTC
>TRBD2|-|TRBJ2-7|TRBV6-5
CASSYGAGAYEQYF
TGTGCCAGCAGTTACGGAGCGGGAGCCTACGAGCAGTACTTC
>-|-|TRBJ1-1|TRBV4-3
CASSPTMNTEAFF
TGCGCCAGCAGCCCAACAATGAACACTGAAGCTTTCTTT
>-|-|TRBJ2-1|TRBV7-9
CASSFGTRGPDEQFF
TGTGCCAGCAGCTTCGGGACTAGGGGGCCGGATGAGCAGTTCTTC
>-|-|TRBJ1-3|TRBV11-2
CASSAAGGGNTIYF
TGTGCCAGCAGCGCAGCCGGGGGAGGAAACACCATATATTTT
>-|-|TRBJ2-7|TRBV30
CAWDGGSHEQYF
TGTGCCTGGGACGGAGGGAGCCACGAGCAGTACTTC
>TRBD2|-|TRBJ2-2|TRBV14
CASSPGLAHSNTGELFF
TGTGCCAGCAGTCCCGGACTAGCGCACTCGAACACCGGGGAGCTGTTTTTT
>-|-|TRBJ1-2|TRBV9
CASKGDNNYGYTF
TGTGCCAGCAAGGGGGACAATAACTATGGCTACACCTTC
>-|-|TRBJ2-2|TRBV27
CASSLGSGAGELFF
TGTGCCAGCAGTCTGGGGTCGGGGGCCGGGGAGCTGTTTTTT
>-|few|TRBJ1-1|TRBV9
CASSETNRQAEAFF
TGTGCCAGCAGCGAGACTAACCGACAAGCTGAAGCTTTCTTT
>-|-|TRBJ1-1|TRBV27
CASSPQAGEGAFF
TGTGCCAGCAGTCCTCAGGCGGGAGAGGGGGCTTTCTTT
>TRBD1|-|TRBJ2-2|TRBV4-2
CASSQGQGTGELFF
TGTGCCAGCAGCCAGGGACAGGGCACCGGGGAGCTGTTTTTT
>TRBD1|-|TRBJ1-1|TRBV29-1
CSVEQGVGESVEAATEAFF
TGCAGCGTTGAACAGGGGGTGGGGGAAAGCGTAGAGGCGGCCACTGAAGCTTTCTTT
>TRBD1|-|TRBJ2-7|TRBV28
CASSLGTGDEQYF
TGTGCCAGCAGTTTGGGGACAGGGGACGAGCAGTACTTC
>TRBD1|once|TRBJ1-1|TRBV7-9
CASSRWTGEEAFF
TGTGCCAGCAGCCGCTGGACAGGGGAGGAAGCTTTCTTT
>TRBD1|-|TRBJ1-5|TRBV27
CASSWGTGNRNQPQHF
TGTGCCAGCAGTTGGGGGACAGGGAACAGGAATCAGCCCCAGCATTTT
>-|-|TRBJ1-5|TRBV6-6
CASRGQFSNQPQHF
TGTGCCAGCAGAGGACAGTTTAGCAATCAGCCCCAGCATTTT
>-|-|TRBJ2-7|TRBV5-5
CASSLPGVSYEQYF
TGTGCCAGCAGCTTGCCTGGAGTGTCCTACGAGCAGTACTTC
>TRBD1|-|TRBJ2-1|TRBV7-7
CASSLAPGQGNEQFF
TGTGCCAGCAGCTTAGCGCCGGGACAGGGAAATGAGCAGTTCTTC
>-|-|TRBJ1-5|TRBV19
CASSIVRALRGQPQHF
TGTGCCAGTAGTATAGTCAGGGCTCTAAGGGGTCAGCCCCAGCATTTT
>TRBD1|-|TRBJ1-3|TRBV7-9
CASGGQVDRVDF
TGTGCCAGCGGTGGACAGGTGGACAGGGTTGATTTT
>-|once|TRBJ1-4|TRBV6-5
CASSHNLGGKLFF
TGTGCCAGCAGCCACAACCTAGGAGGGAAACTGTTTTTT
>-|-|TRBJ1-1|TRBV5-1
CASSLSEGGTEAFF
TGCGCCAGCAGCTTAAGCGAGGGTGGCACTGAAGCTTTCTTT
>TRBD2|once|TRBJ2-7|TRBV6-4
CASSEMLAGGSYEQYF
TGTGCCAGCAGTGAAATGTTAGCGGGAGGCTCCTACGAGCAGTACTTC
>-|-|TRBJ1-2|TRBV29-1
CSVDFSPGQIYGYTF
TGCAGCGTTGATTTTTCCCCAGGCCAGATCTATGGCTACACCTTC
>TRBD2|-|TRBJ2-7|TRBV4-1
CASSQLIAGEWGSYEQYF
TGCGCCAGCAGCCAACTTATAGCGGGGGAATGGGGCTCCTACGAGCAGTACTTC